The 10 T cell receptor beta chains below were found in one sample sequenced in a study of OX40 agonist ivuxolimab in advanced cancers. Sequenced by immunoSEQ multiplex PCR; TCRdb stores in-frame clones only, minus some. Of 40,000 or so clones listed, 92% were seen once; the top ten hold approximately 22%. Material: CD4+ or CD8+ T cells sorted from blood, obtained in a trial of the OX40 agonist ivuxolimab. Receptor source: an adult with an advanced solid tumor such as melanoma, head and neck, liver or kidney cancer.

The chain employs TRBV9 and TRBJ1-1, with D perhaps matching TRBD1 (6 bases). The V gene's germline CDR1 is SGDLS and CDR2 YYNGEE. This CDR3 contains 15 residues. V lost 0 bases and J lost 1, with 10 bases in between. The CDR3 DNA is TGTGCCAGCAGCGTAGGGGGGCCATGGAACACTGAAGCTTTCTTT. This codes for CASSVGGPWNTEAFF. Supplemented by reference TRBV9 and TRBJ1-1, the full variable domain reads DSGVTQTPKHLITATGQRVTLRCSPRSGDLSVYWYQQSLDQGLQFLIQYYNGEERAKGNILERFSAQQFPDLHSELNLSSLELGDSALYFCASSVGGPWNTEAFFGQGTRLTVV.

This clone was recorded a few times. The chain is built from TRBV7-9 and TRBJ1-1, with TRBD1 matching over 8 bases. J lost 1 base, V lost 2 bases, and 6 bases had no gene match. The germline V gene encodes CDR1 SEHNR and CDR2 FQNEAQ (reference sequence). This CDR3 spans 16 amino acids. The CDR3: CASSLPQGASNTEAFF. In DNA form, the CDR3 reads TGTGCCAGCAGCTTACCGCAGGGGGCGTCGAACACTGAAGCTTTCTTT.

V usage is TRBV13 and J usage is TRBJ1-2; tentatively, D is TRBD1 (5 bases). The CDR3 has 16 amino acids. Trimming left V 5 bases short and J 4 bases short, with 20 bases between. The germline V gene has CDR1 PRHDT and CDR2 FYEKMQ (reference sequence). The CDR3 bases are TGTGCCAGCAGCCTCCCCAGGGCGTACAGACTCTATGGCTACACCTTC. Translation: CASSLPRAYRLYGYTF.

This clone was seen only once. V and J are TRBV28 and TRBJ2-5; D is unclear. CDR1 is MDHEN and CDR2 is SYDVKM in the germline V gene. The germline V and J ends were trimmed by 2 bases and 5 bases, with 9 bases remaining between them. This CDR3 contains 13 residues. CDR3 in DNA: TGTGCCAGCAGTTTAGAGACGGTGGAGACCCAGTACTTC. It encodes CASSLETVETQYF.

On this clone itself: Other DNA sequences in the sample encode the same CDR3. The chain carries TRBV6-5 and TRBJ2-7, with D uncertain. Germline V CDR1 and CDR2: MNHEY, SVGAGI. The CDR3 has 14 amino acids. V was shortened by 0 bases and J by 0 bases, with 6 bases between the two germline ends. The CDR3, as DNA: TGTGCCAGCAGTTACTCGGGTAGCTCCTACGAGCAGTACTTC. Protein sequence: CASSYSGSSYEQYF.

Written as DNA, the CDR3 is TGTGCCAGCAGGGGTCGGCTAAATGAAAAACTGTTTTTT. Its translation: CASRGRLNEKLFF. The chain combines TRBV6-5 with TRBJ1-4; D is unclear. This CDR3 contains 13 residues. Germline CDR1 reads MNHEY; CDR2 reads SVGAGI. Trimming took off 6 bases at V and 5 bases at J, with 10 bases between the two ends.

The J gene is TRBJ1-5, the V gene TRBV5-5; TRBD1 is a possible D gene (6 bases). Trimming removed 1 base at V and 3 bases at J, with 14 bases between. There are 16 residues in the CDR3. CDR1 is SGHKS and CDR2 is YYEKEE in the germline V gene (reference sequence). The CDR3 here is CASSLLYQGTNQPQHF. DNA of the CDR3: TGTGCCAGCAGCTTGTTGTATCAGGGGACCAATCAGCCCCAGCATTTT.

The chain couples TRBV10-3 to TRBJ2-7, with TRBD1 matching 8 bases. With 4 bases clipped from V and 10 bases from J, the junction kept 21 bases outside the gene matches. CDR3 length: 17 amino acids. The germline gives CDR1 ENHRY, CDR2 SYGVKD. The CDR3 DNA reads as TGTGCCATCAGTGTTGACGGGACAGGCACTGTTGGAGTCGGCCAGTACTTC. Protein product: CAISVDGTGTVGVGQYF.

J is TRBJ2-7 and V is TRBV30, with D uncertain. Trimming cost V 0 bases and J 5 bases, with 8 bases left between them. CDR1 is GTSNPN, CDR2 SVGIG, per germline (reference sequence). The CDR3 is 12 residues long. In DNA, the CDR3 is TGTGCCTGGAGTGTGGTCGAAGACGAGCAGTACTTC. Protein: CAWSVVEDEQYF.

In its sample, this clone was seen once. The V gene is TRBV7-2, the J gene TRBJ2-1; 9 bases line up with TRBD2. The CDR3 extends over 16 amino acids. Germline trimming cut 1 base from V and 6 bases from J; bases unmatched to any gene: 7. Germline loops: CDR1 SGHTA, CDR2 FQGNSA. CDR3 in DNA: TGTGCCAGCAGCTTAGTGTCTAGCGGGATGGTCAATGAGCAGTTCTTC. Protein sequence: CASSLVSSGMVNEQFF. Based on the CDR3 plus reference TRBV7-2 and TRBJ2-1, the full variable domain is GAGVSQSPSNKVTEKGKDVELRCDPISGHTALYWYRQSLGQGLEFLIYFQGNSAPDKSGLPSDRFSAERTGGSVSTLTIQRTQQEDSAVYLCASSLVSSGMVNEQFFGPGTRLTVL.